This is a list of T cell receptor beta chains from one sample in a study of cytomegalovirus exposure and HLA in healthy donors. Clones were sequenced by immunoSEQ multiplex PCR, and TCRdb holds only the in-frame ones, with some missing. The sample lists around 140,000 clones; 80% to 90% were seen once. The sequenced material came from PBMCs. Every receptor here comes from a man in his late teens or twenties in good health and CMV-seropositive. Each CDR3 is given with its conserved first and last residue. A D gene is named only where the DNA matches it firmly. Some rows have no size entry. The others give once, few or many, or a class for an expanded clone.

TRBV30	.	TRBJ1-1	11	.	CAWKRNTEAFF	TGTGCCTGGAAGAGGAACACTGAAGCTTTCTTT
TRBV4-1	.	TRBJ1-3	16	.	CASSPNLDRAGNTIYF	TGCGCCAGCAGCCCGAACCTCGACAGAGCTGGAAACACCATATATTTT
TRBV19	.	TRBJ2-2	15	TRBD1	CASSEGTGDTGELFF	TGTGCCAGTAGTGAGGGGACAGGGGACACCGGGGAGCTGTTTTTT
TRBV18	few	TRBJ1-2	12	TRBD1	CASSPGTGGYTF	TGTGCCAGCTCACCCGGGACAGGGGGCTACACCTTC
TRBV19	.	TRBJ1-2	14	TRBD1	CASRIGTVGDGYTF	TGTGCCAGTAGGATCGGGACAGTAGGCGATGGCTACACCTTC
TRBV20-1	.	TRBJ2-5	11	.	CSASAVETQYF	TGCAGTGCTAGCGCGGTGGAGACCCAGTACTTC
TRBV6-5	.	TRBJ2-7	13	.	CASSPTGFYEQYF	TGTGCCAGCAGCCCTACAGGCTTCTACGAGCAGTACTTC
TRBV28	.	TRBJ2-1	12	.	CASSLWQGEQFF	TGTGCCAGCAGTTTATGGCAGGGGGAGCAGTTCTTC
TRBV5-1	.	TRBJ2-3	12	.	CASSLLTDTQYF	TGCGCCAGCAGCCTCCTCACAGATACGCAGTATTTT
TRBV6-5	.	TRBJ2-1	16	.	CASSYSTSGSGSEQFF	TGTGCCAGCAGTTACTCGACTAGTGGGAGCGGTAGTGAGCAGTTCTTC
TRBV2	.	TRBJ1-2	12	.	CASSGSADGYTF	TGTGCCAGCAGTGGGTCGGCGGATGGCTACACCTTC
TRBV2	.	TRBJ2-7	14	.	CASSDDRTYYEQYF	TGTGCCAGCAGTGATGACAGGACTTACTACGAGCAGTACTTC
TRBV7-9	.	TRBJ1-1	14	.	CASSLPPQGSEAFF	TGTGCCAGCAGCTTACCCCCCCAGGGTTCTGAAGCTTTCTTT
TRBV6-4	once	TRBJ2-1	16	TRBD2	CASSDSGGTSVDEQFF	TGTGCCAGCAGTGACTCCGGGGGGACTAGCGTCGATGAGCAGTTCTTC
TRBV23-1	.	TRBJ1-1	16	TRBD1	CASSQSAQGVNTEAFF	TGCGCCAGCAGTCAATCGGCGCAGGGGGTTAACACTGAAGCTTTCTTT
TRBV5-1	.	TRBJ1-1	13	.	CASKKQGNTEAFF	TGCGCCAGCAAAAAACAGGGGAACACTGAAGCTTTCTTT
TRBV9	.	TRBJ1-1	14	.	CASSVLAGNTEAFF	TGTGCCAGCAGCGTATTGGCAGGGAACACTGAAGCTTTCTTT
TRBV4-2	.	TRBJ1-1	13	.	CASSQGGQTEAFF	TGTGCCAGCAGCCAAGGGGGGCAGACTGAAGCTTTCTTT
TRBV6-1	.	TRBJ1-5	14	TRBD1	CASLGDRGWQPQHF	TGTGCCAGCCTGGGGGACAGGGGATGGCAGCCCCAGCATTTT
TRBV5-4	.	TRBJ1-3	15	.	CASSGNQVSGNTIYF	TGTGCCAGCAGCGGAAATCAGGTCTCTGGAAACACCATATATTTT
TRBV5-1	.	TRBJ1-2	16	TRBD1	CASSSSGTDLNYGYTF	TGCGCCAGCAGCTCATCCGGGACAGACCTTAACTATGGCTACACCTTC
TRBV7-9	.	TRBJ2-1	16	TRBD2	CASSPLGGSSYNEQFF	TGTGCCAGCAGCCCCTTGGGCGGGAGCTCCTACAATGAGCAGTTCTTC